The clone carrying this T cell receptor (beta chain) has just a few counts. The time point here: patch test 3, about 24 weeks after DPC sensitization. Treatment here: therapeutic diphenylcyclopropenone sensitization with weekly scalp DPC. Unfractionated whole blood yielded the extracted total RNA. The data originate from a study of human T cells and chemical hapten exposure. CDR1 and CDR2 from the germline V gene are SGHTA and FQGNSA. V shed 1 base and J shed 0 bases, with 13 bases lying between them. The length of the CDR3 is 16 residues. TCRdb re-called the RACE reads through MiXCR, storing one row per CDR3 protein. The data show about 190,000 distinct CDR3 sequences, with about 25% seen just once and roughly 2.3% held by the top ten.

The specimen was whole blood, collected in connection with sensitization to the hapten diphenylcyclopropenone (DPC). The receptor comes from a woman aged 40 to 49 with alopecia areata. Some clones in this sample may be carry-over from other donors' samples. This rearrangement joins TRBV7-2 to TRBJ2-7; possible D gene TRBD2, 5 bases. The DNA for the CDR3 is TGTGCCAGCAGCTTAGGTCCAGCGGAAAGCTCCTACGAGCAGTACTTC. Translated, it gives CASSLGPAESSYEQYF.